This T cell receptor beta chain was captured by sequencing in a study of T cell changes during pregnancy in multiple sclerosis. Assay used: immunoSEQ multiplex PCR; TCRdb lists only in-frame clones, some missing. The sample holds nearly 110,000 clones, about 90% seen once. V gave up 8 bases and J gave up 5 bases, with 6 bases separating them. Germline CDR1 MDHEN, CDR2 SYDVKM. The CDR3 spans 10 residues. This clonotype was sampled from a female donor with multiple sclerosis, enrolled in a pregnancy study. The J gene is TRBJ2-5, the V gene TRBV28; D is unclear. Sequences were derived from peripheral blood, sampled before pregnancy. CDR3 in DNA: TGTGCCAGCGGTCGGGAGACCCAGTACTTC. This gives the protein CASGRETQYF.